These 9 T cell receptor beta chains were sequenced from one sample in a study of regulatory T cells in long-lasting Graves disease. Time point denoted: persistent/refractory GD, antithyroid drugs over 5 years with positive TRAb. RNA extracted from PBMCs served as the sequencing template. According to the study, TCR beta libraries were built with iRepertoire HTBI primers and CDR3-region Arm-PCR. MiXCR, run by TCRdb on the multiplex PCR reads, gives a single entry per CDR3 protein. The sample lists roughly 400,000 distinct CDR3 sequences; around a fifth were seen once. This sample comprised peripheral blood mononuclear cells (PBMCs), obtained when the disease was refractory, from a patient treated with antithyroid drugs. The receptors shown here come from a female donor with Graves disease.

The table lists this clonotype with many counts. The V gene is TRBV27, the J gene TRBJ2-5; D possibly corresponds to TRBD1 (5 bases). The CDR3 loop spans 9 amino acids. Trimming took 11 bases from V and 5 from J, leaving 6 bases between them. Germline V gene lookup returns CDR1 MNHEY and CDR2 SMNVEV (reference sequence). The CDR3 sequence is CAGHETQYF. The CDR3, as DNA: TGTGCCGGACATGAGACCCAGTACTTC.

This clonotype came up many times. The chain joins TRBV4-1 to TRBJ2-5; unclear D gene. Per the germline V gene, CDR1 is MGHRA and CDR2 is YSYEKL. CDR3 length: 14 amino acids. Trimming left V 0 bases short and J 5 bases short, with 10 bases between. The CDR3 sequence: CASSQDRPWETQYF. Here the CDR3 DNA reads TGCGCCAGCAGCCAAGATAGGCCCTGGGAGACCCAGTACTTC.

The V and J genes are TRBV29-1 and TRBJ2-1, with 7 bases identical to TRBD1. The germline V gene has CDR1 SQVTM and CDR2 ANQGSEA. J lost 7 bases, V lost 2 bases, and 8 bases had no gene match. CDR3 size: 14 residues. The CDR3 loop is CSVEIWAGGNEQFF. The CDR3 region has the DNA TGCAGCGTTGAAATATGGGCAGGGGGTAATGAGCAGTTCTTC.

J is TRBJ1-1 and V is TRBV29-1; TRBD1 matches at 9 bases. The junction had 11 bases not matched to a gene; V was cut back by 8 bases and J by 7 bases. The CDR3 sequence is 13 residues long. Germline V gene data show CDR1 as SQVTM and CDR2 as ANQGSEA. CDR3 loop: CSSSGTGINEAFF. CDR3 bases: TGCAGCTCCTCCGGGACAGGGATAAATGAAGCTTTCTTT. The full variable domain, rest sourced from reference TRBV29-1 and TRBJ1-1, is SAVISQKPSRDICQRGTSLTIQCQVDSQVTMMFWYRQQPGQSLTLIATANQGSEATYESGFVIDKFPISRPNLTFSTLTVSNMSPEDSSIYLCSSSGTGINEAFFGQGTRLTVV.

This clonotype was seen many times. This sequence joins TRBV28 and TRBJ2-2; possibly TRBD2 for D (5 bases). This CDR3 is 15 amino acids long. The V gene lost 2 bases and the J gene lost 5 bases, with 12 bases spanning the gap. The germline V gene has CDR1 MDHEN and CDR2 SYDVKM. CDR3 protein: CASSLEGSGTGELFF. The CDR3 DNA follows: TGTGCCAGCAGTTTAGAGGGCTCCGGGACCGGGGAGCTGTTTTTT. The full variable domain, its missing parts supplied by reference TRBV28 and TRBJ2-2, is DVKVTQSSRYLVKRTGEKVFLECVQDMDHENMFWYRQDPGLGLRLIYFSYDVKMKEKGDIPEGYSVSREKKERFSLILESASTNQTSMYLCASSLEGSGTGELFFGEGSRLTVL.

In regard to this clonotype: The junction shows a germline mismatch at one end, possibly a read error. The CDR3, as DNA: TGTGTCAGCAGTTTAAACAGCGGAAACACCATATATTTT. Protein: CVSSLNSGNTIYF. This chain joins TRBV27 and TRBJ1-3; D gene uncertain. Germline CDR1 reads MNHEY; CDR2 reads SMNVEV (reference sequence). CDR3 length: 13 amino acids.

This clonotype was observed at least ten times. The chain employs TRBV28 and TRBJ2-6, with no clear D. The CDR3 covers 16 residues. Germline assignment: CDR1 MDHEN and CDR2 SYDVKM. V was cut by 6 bases and J by 0 bases, with 12 bases left in between. CDR3 loop: CASSLGIISGANVLTF. The CDR3, as DNA: TGTGCCAGCAGCTTAGGCATCATCTCTGGGGCCAACGTCCTGACTTTC.

This clonotype has only a few counts. The chain has TRBV5-1 and TRBJ2-7, with 8 bases identical to TRBD1. Germline CDR1 and CDR2: SGHRS and YFSETQ. V lost 8 bases to trimming and J lost 3 bases; unmatched junction nucleotides: 13. The CDR3 has 15 residues. Here the CDR3 reads CARAAARGQDYEQYF. The CDR3 nucleotides read TGCGCCAGGGCGGCCGCCAGGGGGCAGGACTACGAGCAGTACTTC.

The table lists this clonotype with many counts. The chain is built from TRBV11-3 and TRBJ2-6; D might be TRBD1 (6 bases). The germline gives CDR1 SGHNT, CDR2 YENEEA. The CDR3 has 15 amino acids. Trimming shortened V by 5 bases and J by 2 bases, and 10 bases separated the two germline ends. The CDR3 DNA is TGTGCCAGCAGCCCTCAGGGGACTGGGGCCAACGTCCTGACTTTC. Its protein is CASSPQGTGANVLTF.